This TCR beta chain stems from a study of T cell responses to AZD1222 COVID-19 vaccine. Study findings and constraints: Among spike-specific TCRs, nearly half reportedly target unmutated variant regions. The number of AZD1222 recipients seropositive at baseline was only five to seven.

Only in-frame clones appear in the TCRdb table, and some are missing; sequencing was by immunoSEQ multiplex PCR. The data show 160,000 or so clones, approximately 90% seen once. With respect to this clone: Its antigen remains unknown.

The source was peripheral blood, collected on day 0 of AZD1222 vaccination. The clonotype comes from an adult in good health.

Written as DNA, the CDR3 is TGTGCCAGCAGCCATCGAATGAACACTGAAGCTTTCTTT. This gives the protein CASSHRMNTEAFF. The chain recombines TRBV6-4 with TRBJ1-1; D gene uncertain. The germline gives CDR1 MRHNA, CDR2 SNTAGT. CDR3 length: 13 amino acids. V lost 6 bases and J 0 bases, leaving 8 bases between the germline ends.